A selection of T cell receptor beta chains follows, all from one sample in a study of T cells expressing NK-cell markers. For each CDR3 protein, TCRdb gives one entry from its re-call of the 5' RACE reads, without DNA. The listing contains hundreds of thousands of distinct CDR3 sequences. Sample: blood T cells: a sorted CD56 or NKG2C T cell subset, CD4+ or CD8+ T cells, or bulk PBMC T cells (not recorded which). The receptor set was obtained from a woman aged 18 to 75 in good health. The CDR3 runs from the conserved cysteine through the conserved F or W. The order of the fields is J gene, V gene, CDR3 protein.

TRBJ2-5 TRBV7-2 CASSLGQVETQYF
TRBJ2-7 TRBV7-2 CASSLVAGTHEQYF
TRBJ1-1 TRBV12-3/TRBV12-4 CASRGPRLGDPEAFF
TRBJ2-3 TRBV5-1 CASSSDRLALSTDTQYF
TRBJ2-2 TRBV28 CASSKTSGGNTGELFF
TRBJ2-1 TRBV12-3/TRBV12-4 CASRDRGSYNEQFF
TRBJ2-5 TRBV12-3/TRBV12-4 CASRLAPQETQYF
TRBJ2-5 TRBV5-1 CASSIAGTGRETQYF
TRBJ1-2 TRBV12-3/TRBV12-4 CASSFTPYGYTF
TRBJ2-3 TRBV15 CATSRGDRGYGDTQYF
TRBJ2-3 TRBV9 CASSVELLDTQYF
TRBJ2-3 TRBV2 CASNHRSDTQYF
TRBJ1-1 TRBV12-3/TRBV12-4 CASSPETGETEAFF
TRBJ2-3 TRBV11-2 CASSLIGTGRDTQYF
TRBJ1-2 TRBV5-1 CASSLTWGADYGYTF
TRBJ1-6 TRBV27 CASSFWGEGANSPLHF
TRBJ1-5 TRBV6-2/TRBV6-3 CASSVPRSNQPQHF
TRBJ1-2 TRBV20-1 CSARQGGYGYTF
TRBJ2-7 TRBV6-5 CASSFPRQGRYEQYF
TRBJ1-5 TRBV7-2 CASSFGGFSNQPQHF
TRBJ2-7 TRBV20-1 CSARGRDVSSYEQYF
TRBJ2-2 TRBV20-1 CSLWTNTGELFF
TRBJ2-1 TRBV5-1 CASSLGSSGPSNEQFF
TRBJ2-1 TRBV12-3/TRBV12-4 CASSRDTEGNEQFF
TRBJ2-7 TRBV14 CASGRLAGYNEQYF
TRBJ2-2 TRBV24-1 CATSDRLAGESGELFF
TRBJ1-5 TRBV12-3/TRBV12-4 CASSARTISNQPQHF
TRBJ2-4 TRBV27 CASSLGFVAKNIQYF
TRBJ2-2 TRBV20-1 CSANPTGFGGELFF
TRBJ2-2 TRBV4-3 CASSQTYPRWDRGRTGELFF
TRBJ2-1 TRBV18 CASSPLPVGKNNEQFF
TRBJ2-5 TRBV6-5 CASSYDYLKGGTQYF
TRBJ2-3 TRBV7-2 CASSISGTSTDTQYF
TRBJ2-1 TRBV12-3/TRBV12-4 CASSLRAGRGYNEQFF
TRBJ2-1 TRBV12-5 CASARDSPYNEQFF
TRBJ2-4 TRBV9 CASSDSGGAKNIQYF
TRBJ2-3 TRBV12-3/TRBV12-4 CASRRRNRNTDTQYF
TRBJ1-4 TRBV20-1 CSARLAPTTNEKLFF
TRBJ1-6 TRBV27 CASSARANSPLHF
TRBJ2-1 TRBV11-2 CASSLVGGAINEQFF
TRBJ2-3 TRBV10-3 CAITGADTQYF
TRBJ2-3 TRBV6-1 CASRRLAGTTDTQYF
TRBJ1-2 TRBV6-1 CASKPWDRHGYTF
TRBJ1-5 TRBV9 CASSVDPGVAAQHF
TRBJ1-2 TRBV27 CASSLGTAYGYTF
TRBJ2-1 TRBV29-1 CSVTSGAPRFYNEQFF
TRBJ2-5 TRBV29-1 CSVEEGLAGETQYF
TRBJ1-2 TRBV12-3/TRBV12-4 CASSYGQGGYTF
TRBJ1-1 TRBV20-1 CSASEGVYTEAFF
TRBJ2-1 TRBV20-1 CSASSSSGSAYNEQFF
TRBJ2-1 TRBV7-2 CASSKPGLIYNEQFF
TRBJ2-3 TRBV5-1 CASSEGLAGASDTQYF
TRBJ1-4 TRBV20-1 CSARGTGLNEKLFF
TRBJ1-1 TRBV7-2 CASSPAGRGQAFF
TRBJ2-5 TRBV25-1 CASSDGTRAQYF
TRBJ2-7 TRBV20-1 CSARTDPTREQYF
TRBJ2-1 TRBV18 CASSPGRRGGSGNEQFF
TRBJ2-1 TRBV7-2 CASSLAASGRDSEQFF
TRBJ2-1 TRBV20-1 CSSPGKRGHNEQFF
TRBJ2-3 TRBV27 CASSLEAGRLADTQYF